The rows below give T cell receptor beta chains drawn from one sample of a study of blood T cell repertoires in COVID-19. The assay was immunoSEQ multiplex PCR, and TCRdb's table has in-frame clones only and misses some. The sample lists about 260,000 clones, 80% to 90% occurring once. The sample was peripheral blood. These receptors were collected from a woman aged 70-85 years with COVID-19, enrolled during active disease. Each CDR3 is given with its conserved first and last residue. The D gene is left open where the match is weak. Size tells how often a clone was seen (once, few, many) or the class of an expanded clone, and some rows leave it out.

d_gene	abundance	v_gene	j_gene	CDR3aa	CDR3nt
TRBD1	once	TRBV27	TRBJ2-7	CASKPDRVSHEQYF	TGTGCCAGCAAACCGGACAGGGTTTCTCACGAGCAGTACTTC
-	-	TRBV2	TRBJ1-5	CASTRQINQPQHF	TGTGCCAGCACGCGACAGATTAATCAGCCCCAGCATTTT
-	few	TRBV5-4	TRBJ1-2	CASSPPGNYGYTF	TGTGCCAGCAGCCCTCCCGGGAACTATGGCTACACCTTC
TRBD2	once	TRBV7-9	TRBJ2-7	CASSSSGRVYEQYF	TGTGCCAGCAGCTCTAGCGGGAGGGTCTACGAGCAGTACTTC
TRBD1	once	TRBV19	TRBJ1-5	CASSAGQGQPQHF	TGTGCCAGTAGTGCGGGACAGGGCCAGCCCCAGCATTTT
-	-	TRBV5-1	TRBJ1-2	CASKRTGGDGYTF	TGCGCCAGCAAAAGGACGGGGGGTGATGGCTACACCTTC
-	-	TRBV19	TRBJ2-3	CASSGGATDTQYF	TGTGCCAGTAGTGGAGGGGCGACAGATACGCAGTATTTT
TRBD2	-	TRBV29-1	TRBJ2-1	CSVENLAGLGHYNEQFF	TGCAGCGTTGAGAATTTAGCGGGACTAGGCCACTACAATGAGCAGTTCTTC
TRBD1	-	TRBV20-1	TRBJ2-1	CSAMTGYEQFF	TGCAGTGCTATGACAGGGTATGAGCAGTTCTTC
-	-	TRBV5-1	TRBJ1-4	CASSLYNRVNEKLFF	TGCGCCAGCAGCTTGTATAACAGGGTCAATGAAAAACTGTTTTTT
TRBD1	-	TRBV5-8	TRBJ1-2	CASSLVQGADGYTF	TGTGCCAGCAGCTTAGTACAGGGGGCGGATGGCTACACCTTC
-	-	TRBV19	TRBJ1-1	CASSPRQMNTEAFF	TGTGCCAGTAGTCCGCGACAGATGAACACTGAAGCTTTCTTT
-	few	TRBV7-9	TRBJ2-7	CASSLTEGEQYF	TGTGCCAGCAGCCTGACTGAGGGCGAGCAGTACTTC
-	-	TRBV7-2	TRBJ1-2	CASSLQQIYGYTF	TGTGCCAGCAGCTTACAACAGATATATGGCTACACCTTC
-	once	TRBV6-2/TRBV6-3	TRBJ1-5	CASSYSRSEDRWNQPQHF	TGTGCCAGCAGTTACTCGCGTTCTGAGGATAGGTGGAATCAGCCCCAGCATTTT
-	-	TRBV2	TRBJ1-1	CASNVRNTEAFF	TGTGCCAGCAACGTCAGGAACACTGAAGCTTTCTTT
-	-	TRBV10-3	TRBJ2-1	CAISEPQGNEQFF	TGTGCCATCAGTGAACCTCAGGGCAATGAGCAGTTCTTC
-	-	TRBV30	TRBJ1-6	CAWTDLNSPLHF	TGTGCCTGGACAGATCTGAATTCACCCCTCCACTTT
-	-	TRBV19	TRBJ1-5	CASSISEGVSQPQHF	TGTGCCAGTAGTATCTCCGAGGGAGTTAGTCAGCCCCAGCATTTT
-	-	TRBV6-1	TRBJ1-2	CASSEAHIGVGYTF	TGTGCCAGCAGTGAAGCGCATATCGGGGTTGGCTACACCTTC
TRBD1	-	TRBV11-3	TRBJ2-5	CASSTRTGGMETQYF	TGTGCCAGCAGCACCCGGACAGGGGGAATGGAGACCCAGTACTTC
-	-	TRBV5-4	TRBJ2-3	CASSLVGADTQYF	TGTGCCAGCAGCTTGGTAGGGGCGGATACGCAGTATTTT
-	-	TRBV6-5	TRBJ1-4	CATGIGNEKLFF	TGTGCTACGGGGATTGGCAATGAAAAACTGTTTTTT
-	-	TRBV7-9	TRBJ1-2	CASSPARGGGNYGYTF	TGTGCCAGCAGCCCGGCCAGGGGCGGGGGAAACTATGGCTACACCTTC
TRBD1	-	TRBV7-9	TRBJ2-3	CASSVDRGDVDTQYF	TGTGCCAGCAGCGTGGACAGGGGAGACGTGGATACGCAGTATTTT
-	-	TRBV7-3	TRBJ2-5	CASSPGVHNQETQYF	TGTGCCAGCAGCCCAGGTGTACATAACCAAGAGACCCAGTACTTC
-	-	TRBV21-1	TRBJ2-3	CASSKAGTSTDTQYF	TGTGCCAGCAGCAAAGCTGGCACAAGCACAGATACGCAGTATTTT
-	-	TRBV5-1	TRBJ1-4	CASSPTSTNEKLFF	TGCGCCAGCAGCCCGACATCAACTAATGAAAAACTGTTTTTT
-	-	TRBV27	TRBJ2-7	CASINSYEQYF	TGTGCCAGCATCAATTCCTACGAGCAGTACTTC
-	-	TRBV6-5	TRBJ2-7	CASSYSRSSGEQYF	TGTGCCAGCAGTTATAGTCGGAGCAGTGGCGAGCAGTACTTC
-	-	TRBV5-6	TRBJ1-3	CASREWSSGNTIYF	TGTGCCAGCAGAGAGTGGAGCTCTGGAAACACCATATATTTT
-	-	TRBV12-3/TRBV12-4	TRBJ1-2	CASIKVGGNGYTF	TGTGCCAGCATCAAAGTAGGGGGAAATGGCTACACCTTC
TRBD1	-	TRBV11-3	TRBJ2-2	CASSLRQGYTGELFF	TGTGCCAGCAGCTTACGACAGGGGTACACCGGGGAGCTGTTTTTT
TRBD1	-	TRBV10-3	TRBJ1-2	CAIRRDRKGDGYTF	TGTGCCATCCGCCGGGACAGGAAGGGAGATGGCTACACCTTC
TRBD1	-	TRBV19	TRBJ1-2	CASSIDTRQGYGYTF	TGTGCCAGTAGTATCGACACCCGACAGGGTTATGGCTACACCTTC
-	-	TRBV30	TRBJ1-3	CAWSIRGTGNTIYF	TGTGCCTGGAGTATCAGGGGAACTGGAAACACCATATATTTT
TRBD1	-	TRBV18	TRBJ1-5	CASSPGTEYQPQHF	TGTGCCAGCTCACCAGGGACAGAATATCAGCCCCAGCATTTT